The 31 T cell receptor beta chains below all came from one sample that was sequenced in a study of blood T cell repertoires in COVID-19. Sequencing used immunoSEQ multiplex PCR; TCRdb keeps in-frame clones, though not all of them. The table includes some 150,000 clones, roughly 85% detected once. Sequencing was done on a sample of peripheral blood. Receptor source: a man aged 50 or older with acute or convalescent COVID-19.

CDR3: CASSPQVWYGYTF. CDR3 coding DNA: TGTGCCAGCAGTCCACAGGTTTGGTATGGCTACACCTTC. The chain has TRBV12-3 or TRBV12-4 and TRBJ1-2; tentative D call: TRBD1 (5 bases). CDR3 length equals 13 residues. The ends were cut back, 5 bases at V and 5 bases at J, with 12 bases in the middle.

The chain carries TRBV9 and TRBJ2-1; D not resolved. This CDR3 spans 15 amino acids. Per the germline V gene, CDR1 is SGDLS and CDR2 is YYNGEE. Trimming left V 0 bases short and J 0 bases short, with 7 bases between. The CDR3 sequence is CASSVGLSSYNEQFF. DNA for the CDR3: TGTGCCAGCAGCGTAGGTCTAAGCTCCTACAATGAGCAGTTCTTC.

This chain links TRBV28 with TRBJ2-7; 10 positions agree with TRBD2. This CDR3 comprises 17 residues. After removal of 4 bases from V and 0 bases from J, the junction contained 9 bases not matched to a gene. The germline CDR1 and CDR2 sequences are MDHEN and SYDVKM. The CDR3 coding sequence is TGTGCCAGCAGTTCACCGGGACTAGCGAAGAGCTCCTACGAGCAGTACTTC. Translating gives CASSSPGLAKSSYEQYF.

The chain recombines TRBV5-6 with TRBJ1-1; no clear D. CDR3 length equals 13 residues. CDR1 SGHDT and CDR2 YYEEEE come from the germline V gene. Trimming took 4 bases from V and 0 from J, leaving 7 bases between them. The CDR3 spells CASSPQLNTEAFF. CDR3 nucleotides: TGTGCCAGCAGCCCACAGCTGAACACTGAAGCTTTCTTT.

The chain combines TRBV19 with TRBJ1-5; TRBD1 matches 8 bases. V gave up 4 bases and J gave up 0 bases; unmatched junction bases: 2. The CDR3 length is 15 residues. Germline loops: CDR1 LNHDA, CDR2 SQIVND (reference sequence). The CDR3 spells CASSTGTGSNQPQHF. The CDR3, as DNA: TGTGCCAGTAGTACCGGGACAGGTAGCAATCAGCCCCAGCATTTT.

The rearrangement joins TRBV3-1 (or the pseudogene TRBV3-2) to TRBJ1-2, with a weak D call TRBD1 (6 bases). Trimming removed 1 base from V and 8 bases from J, with 14 bases in between. The CDR3 runs 14 residues. CDR1 LGHDT and CDR2 YNNKEL come from the germline V gene (reference sequence). The CDR3 sequence is CASSQVPQGQGYTF. CDR3 coding DNA: TGTGCCAGCAGCCAAGTCCCCCAGGGGCAAGGCTACACCTTC.

The chain employs TRBV2 and TRBJ2-7, with a possible D match to TRBD1 (6 bases). Per germline, CDR1 SNHLY and CDR2 FYNNEI. The CDR3 sequence is 13 residues long. Trimming removed 1 base from V and 5 bases from J, with 9 bases in between. The CDR3 DNA is TGTGCCAGCAGTGAAGAACAGGGCAACGAGCAGTACTTC. This translates into CASSEEQGNEQYF. Using reference TRBV2 and TRBJ2-7 for the parts outside the CDR3, the full variable domain is EPEVTQTPSHQVTQMGQEVILRCVPISNHLYFYWYRQILGQKVEFLVSFYNNEISEKSEIFDDQFSVERPDGSNFTLKIRSTKLEDSAMYFCASSEEQGNEQYFGPGTRLTVT.

The chain carries TRBV24-1 and TRBJ2-1, with 12 bases matching TRBD2. The V segment lost 4 bases and the J segment 6 bases; nucleotides outside the gene matches: 3. The CDR3 is 15 amino acids. Per the germline V gene, CDR1 is KGHDR and CDR2 is SFDVKD. CDR3 sequence (DNA): TGTGCCACCAGTGAACTGACTAGCGGGGGCAATGAGCAGTTCTTC. It is translated as CATSELTSGGNEQFF.

This chain uses TRBV10-3 with TRBJ2-2; the match to TRBD2 covers 10 bases. Trimming at V came to 5 bases and at J to 2 bases, leaving 2 bases not matched to a gene. The CDR3 loop spans 15 amino acids. In germline, CDR1 is ENHRY, CDR2 SYGVKD. In DNA, the CDR3 is TGTGCCATCAGTAGCGGGGGGGGAAACACCGGGGAGCTGTTTTTT. Amino acid sequence: CAISSGGGNTGELFF.

This clone has only one observation. The rearrangement uses TRBV27 and TRBJ2-1; 8 bases align to TRBD2. Germline V gives CDR1 MNHEY, CDR2 SMNVEV (reference sequence). Trimming at V came to 6 bases and at J to 5 bases, leaving 6 bases not matched to a gene. The CDR3 has 14 amino acids. The CDR3 nucleotides read TGTGCCAGCAGCTTCATGGGACTAGACAATGAGCAGTTCTTC. It encodes CASSFMGLDNEQFF.

V is TRBV3-1 (or the pseudogene TRBV3-2) and J is TRBJ1-2; D perhaps matches TRBD1 (6 bases). The CDR3 extends over 13 amino acids. V lost 4 bases and J lost 10, with 16 bases in between. Germline assignment: CDR1 LGHDT and CDR2 YNNKEL (reference sequence). The CDR3 DNA follows: TGTGCCAGCAGCCCCCTGAGGGGGGGTGACTACACCTTC. This codes for CASSPLRGGDYTF.

The CDR3 coding sequence is TGTGCCAGCAGTTACTGGGGACAGGGTGGTGAAGCTTTCTTT. It specifies CASSYWGQGGEAFF. J is TRBJ1-1 and V is TRBV6-5; 9 bases are a match to TRBD1. Germline V gene sequence: CDR1 MNHEY, CDR2 SVGAGI. The ends lost 1 base at V and 7 bases at J; junction bases unmatched: 4. The CDR3 loop spans 14 amino acids.

A few counts support this clone. This rearrangement joins TRBV9 to TRBJ1-1, with 7 bases lining up with TRBD1. Germline CDR1 and CDR2: SGDLS and YYNGEE. With V trimmed by 0 bases and J by 4 bases, 6 bases remained unmatched. The CDR3 has 15 residues. CDR3 DNA sequence: TGTGCCAGCAGCGTAGCCCTGGCAGGGGGCACTGAAGCTTTCTTT. This gives the protein CASSVALAGGTEAFF.

The chain links TRBV3-1 (or the pseudogene TRBV3-2) to TRBJ2-2; D is uncertain. CDR1 and CDR2 from the germline V gene are LGHDT and YNNKEL (reference sequence). V was pared by 6 bases and J by 4 bases, with 9 bases between. The CDR3 extends over 13 amino acids. The CDR3 region is CASSPRPTGELFF. The CDR3 DNA is TGTGCCAGCAGTCCGCGCCCCACCGGGGAGCTGTTTTTT.

This rearrangement joins TRBV11-2 to TRBJ1-2, with D possibly TRBD1 on 5 matching bases. Trimming stripped 4 bases from V and 2 bases from J, with 14 bases between. This CDR3 has 15 residues. Germline CDR1 is SGHAT and CDR2 is FQNNGV. The CDR3 DNA reads TGTGCCAGCAGCTCGACAGTGGAGAGAAACTATGGCTACACCTTC. This translates into CASSSTVERNYGYTF.

This clone was observed a handful of times. V gene TRBV18 combines with J gene TRBJ1-1; a possible D gene is TRBD1 (6 bases). V lost 3 bases and J lost 5, with 10 bases in between. The CDR3 extends over 13 amino acids. Germline-derived CDR1 and CDR2 are KGHSH and LQKENI. CDR3 bases: TGTGCCAGCTCACCGGACAGTCGAACTGAAGCTTTCTTT. Its translation is CASSPDSRTEAFF.

The chain couples TRBV2 to TRBJ1-5; maybe TRBD1 (5 bases). V lost 7 bases and J lost 8, with 15 bases in between. This CDR3 region has 13 residues. The germline CDR1 and CDR2 sequences are SNHLY and FYNNEI. CDR3 sequence (DNA): TGTGCCAGCAAGGAGGGGCTAATCAAGCCCCAGCATTTT. It translates to CASKEGLIKPQHF.

The rearrangement links TRBV2 to TRBJ1-6, with D perhaps TRBD1 (5 bases). The CDR3 is 13 amino acids. Per the germline V gene, CDR1 is SNHLY and CDR2 is FYNNEI. V lost 11 bases, J lost 7 bases, and 15 bases lay in between. Here the CDR3 DNA reads TGTGCCTCAGTCATTCAGGGAAATTCACCCCTCCACTTT. This encodes CASVIQGNSPLHF.

This clone was seen once. V is TRBV27 and J is TRBJ2-7, with D tentatively TRBD1 (7 bases). With 7 bases removed from V and 4 bases from J, the gap between germline ends came to 20 bases. The germline gives CDR1 MNHEY, CDR2 SMNVEV (reference sequence). The CDR3 loop spans 15 amino acids. CDR3 DNA: TGTGCCAGCACCACGTTCATCAGGGGGGAATACGAGCAGTACTTC. This sequence encodes CASTTFIRGEYEQYF.

Only one count was recorded for this clone. V is TRBV5-6 and J is TRBJ2-2; D might be TRBD1 (6 bases). CDR1 is SGHDT, CDR2 YYEEEE, per germline. The CDR3 loop spans 17 amino acids. Trimming took off 2 bases at V and 1 base at J, with 15 bases between the two ends. The CDR3 DNA reads as TGTGCCAGCAGCTTCGATGGAGTCAGGGGGAACACCGGGGAGCTGTTTTTT. Amino acids: CASSFDGVRGNTGELFF.

The table lists this clone with a count of one. The rearrangement joins TRBV12-3 or TRBV12-4 to TRBJ2-3, with 9 bases that match TRBD2. The CDR3 has 13 residues. With 1 base clipped from V and 14 bases from J, the junction kept 7 bases outside the gene matches. The DNA for the CDR3 is TGTGCCAGCAGTTTAGAGTCTAGCGGGAAGCGGTATTTT. The encoded protein is CASSLESSGKRYF.

This clone was seen only a few times. V usage is TRBV5-6 and J usage is TRBJ2-7; 8 positions agree with TRBD1. From germline, CDR1 is SGHDT and CDR2 YYEEEE. V trimming: 3 bases; J trimming: 8 bases; junction bases outside the gene matches: 7. CDR3 length: 13 amino acids. CDR3 DNA: TGTGCCAGCAGCTCAGGGGGCGCGACAAAGCAGTACTTC. Its protein is CASSSGGATKQYF.

This chain links TRBV3-1 (or the pseudogene TRBV3-2) with TRBJ1-5; D is possibly TRBD1 (5 bases). CDR3 size: 16 residues. Trimming left V 0 bases short and J 3 bases short, with 12 bases between. The V gene's germline CDR1 is LGHDT and CDR2 YNNKEL (reference sequence). For the CDR3, the DNA is TGTGCCAGCAGCCAAGATAGCAGGGTACTCAATCAGCCCCAGCATTTT. Its protein is CASSQDSRVLNQPQHF.

The rearrangement joins TRBV10-3 to TRBJ1-2; D unresolved. Germline V lookup: CDR1 ENHRY, CDR2 SYGVKD. This CDR3 has 15 amino acids. Trimming took 3 bases from V and 0 from J, leaving 11 bases between them. The CDR3 region is CAISEWRVSNYGYTF. CDR3 DNA: TGTGCCATCAGTGAATGGAGGGTGTCTAACTATGGCTACACCTTC.

This clone occurred a few times. This sequence joins TRBV4-1 and TRBJ1-5; TRBD1 is a possible D gene (5 bases). The CDR3 is made up of 15 amino acids. CDR1 is MGHRA, CDR2 YSYEKL, per germline. V lost 0 bases and J 4 bases, leaving 10 bases between the germline ends. The CDR3 bases are TGCGCCAGCAGCCAAGACGCGACAGCAAATCAGCCCCAGCATTTT. Protein product: CASSQDATANQPQHF.

This clone was observed a single time. The DNA for the CDR3 is TGTGCCAGCAGCTTAACTAGCGGCCACGAGCAGTACTTC. Its translation is CASSLTSGHEQYF. This chain connects TRBV7-3 to TRBJ2-7; possible D gene TRBD2, 6 bases. Looked up from germline, CDR1 is SGHTA and CDR2 is FQGTGA. This CDR3 is built from 13 residues. Trimming removed 0 bases from V and 5 bases from J, with 8 bases in between.

The genes are TRBV7-8 and TRBJ1-3, with D tentatively TRBD1 (5 bases). This CDR3 region has 14 residues. V lost 3 bases and J 2 bases, leaving 8 bases between the germline ends. Germline V gives CDR1 SGHVS, CDR2 FQNEAQ. CDR3 DNA sequence: TGTGCCAGCAGCTTGTCGGGGGCTGGAAACACCATATATTTT. Its translation: CASSLSGAGNTIYF.

The chain is built from TRBV9 and TRBJ1-5, with 8 bases lining up with TRBD1. The CDR3 is made up of 14 amino acids. J was trimmed by 8 bases and V by 1 base; bases with no gene match: 5. Germline V gives CDR1 SGDLS, CDR2 YYNGEE. CDR3 sequence (DNA): TGTGCCAGCAGCGTAACAGGGGGTTTGGAGCCCCAGCATTTT. It specifies CASSVTGGLEPQHF.

This clone was seen a handful of times. The rearrangement uses TRBV7-2 and TRBJ2-4; TRBD2 is a possible D gene (5 bases). Between the trimmed V and J ends, which lost 5 bases and 3 bases, there was a span of 14 bases. The length of the CDR3 is 15 residues. Germline assignment: CDR1 SGHTA and CDR2 FQGNSA. The CDR3 protein is CASSEGGQNKNIQYF. The CDR3, as DNA: TGTGCCAGCAGCGAGGGTGGGCAGAACAAAAACATTCAGTACTTC.

The chain recombines TRBV6-5 with TRBJ2-1, with 12 bases that match TRBD2. V gave up 7 bases and J gave up 7 bases; unmatched junction bases: 5. Germline V gene sequence: CDR1 MNHEY, CDR2 SVGAGI. The CDR3 extends over 14 amino acids. The CDR3 sequence: CASTRTSGANEQFF. In DNA, the CDR3 is TGTGCCAGCACCCGGACTAGCGGGGCGAATGAGCAGTTCTTC.

The count of this clone is one. The rearrangement uses TRBV4-2 and TRBJ2-7; 7 bases fit TRBD2. Germline V lookup: CDR1 LGHNA, CDR2 YNFKEQ. The trim removed 1 base at V and 6 bases at J, leaving 9 bases unmatched. The CDR3 totals 15 residues. The CDR3 region has the DNA TGTGCCAGCAGCCAAGTCGCGACGGGGGGTGGCGAGCAGTACTTC. Protein product: CASSQVATGGGEQYF.